This T cell receptor (beta chain) was sequenced in a study of cytomegalovirus exposure and HLA in healthy donors. Study-wide results and caveats: Of the V segments, some could not be distinguished, including TRBV6-2 and TRBV6-3, and were excluded. Immune exposure information comprised only CMV serostatus.

Primers for the PCR totalled 60 Vbeta and 13 Jbeta. Profiled with immunoSEQ multiplex PCR; TCRdb holds only in-frame clones, not every one. Here the sample spans about 170,000 clones, 60% to 80% being singletons. A word on this clone: Its antigen is unidentified.

V lost 1 base to trimming and J lost 5 bases, with 10 bases between them. Germline loops: CDR1 LGHNT, CDR2 FRNRAP. The CDR3 totals 14 residues. The source is a woman aged 50 to 60 in good health and CMV-seropositive. J is TRBJ2-3 and V is TRBV12-5, with TRBD1 as a possible D gene (6 bases). Input material: PBMCs. CDR3 nucleotide sequence: TGTGCTAGTGGTTTGGGGGGGCGCGAAGATACGCAGTATTTT. Protein sequence: CASGLGGREDTQYF.